This TCR beta chain was obtained from a study of T-cell reconstitution after alpha-beta-depleted transplantation in children. V dropped 5 bases and J dropped 0 bases, with 11 bases sitting between them. Germline V gives CDR1 DFQATT, CDR2 SNEGSKA (reference sequence). The CDR3 has 13 amino acids. Unique molecular identifiers were used in preparing the TCRbeta library. TCRdb ran MiXCR on the PCR reads and lists one entry per CDR3 protein. The profile shows more than 500,000 distinct CDR3 sequences, more than 9.5% of them singletons. This receptor was obtained from a female patient under 10 years old who had a stem cell transplant for aplastic anemia, so the T cells may come from the graft donor. Material: PBMCs, mostly from graft donor cells, obtained 180 days after TCRalphabeta/CD19-depleted stem cell transplant. The chain combines TRBV20-1 with TRBJ2-7; D may be TRBD1 (7 bases). The CDR3 region is CSAPRGASYEQYF. The CDR3 DNA is TGCAGTGCTCCCAGGGGGGCCTCCTACGAGCAGTACTTC.